Listed below are T cell receptor beta chains from one sample, sequenced in a study of T cell repertoires in cytomegalovirus infection. What these receptors recognize is not known. TCRdb re-called the reads with MiXCR, one entry per CDR3 protein. The data contain about 890,000 distinct CDR3 sequences, 30% to 40% of them singletons. The source was cultured CD8+ T cells from PBMCs, collected from culture after CMV antigen stimulation. These receptor sequences come from a human donor in good health (CMV status not recorded). Some clones in this sample may be carry-over from other donors' samples. Both conserved end residues are part of each CDR3. D genes are given only for firm matches. Expanded clones get a size class; other rows say once, few or many, or leave the size out.

clone_size j_call d_call v_call cdr3_nt cdr3_aa
- TRBJ2-3 - TRBV24-1 TGTGCCACCAGTGATTTCGACGACAGCACAGATACGCAGTATTTT CATSDFDDSTDTQYF
- TRBJ2-1 TRBD2 TRBV4-1 TGCGCCAGCAGCCAAGATGCTCTAGCGGGGGGGCCCGGTGAGCAGTTCTTC CASSQDALAGGPGEQFF
- TRBJ2-2 TRBD1 TRBV7-9 TGTGCCAGCAGCTCTCTTCCCGGGACAGGGGTCGGCGGGAACGGGGAGCTGTTTTTT CASSSLPGTGVGGNGELFF
- TRBJ2-2 - TRBV6-2/TRBV6-3 TGTGCCAGCAGTTATTACGGGTCGGCCACCGGGGAGCTGTTTTTT CASSYYGSATGELFF
- TRBJ2-2 TRBD2 TRBV11-3 TGTGCCAGCAGCTTAGGGCGGGGGGGCACCGGGGAGCTGTTTTTT CASSLGRGGTGELFF
- TRBJ2-2 TRBD1 TRBV13 TGTGCCAGCAGCTCCGGACAGGGGGCAACCGGGGAGCTGTTTTTT CASSSGQGATGELFF
few TRBJ1-1 - TRBV12-3/TRBV12-4 TGTGCCAGCAGCCCTTTTGACACTGAAGCTTTCTTT CASSPFDTEAFF
many TRBJ2-2 TRBD1 TRBV7-6 TGTGCCAGCAGCTTAGCAGACGGACAGGGCCCCCACGGGGAGCTGTTTTTT CASSLADGQGPHGELFF
few TRBJ2-1 TRBD2 TRBV6-2/TRBV6-3 TGTGCCAGCAGGACACTCGTCTGGGGGGGTACTGAGCAGTTCTTC CASRTLVWGGTEQFF
once TRBJ1-3 - TRBV28 TGTGCCAGCAGTTTATATGGTCGTGCCATATATTTT CASSLYGRAIYF
- TRBJ2-5 TRBD2 TRBV7-7 TGTGCTAGCAGCTTAGACGCTAGCGGCAAAGAGACCCAGTACTTC CASSLDASGKETQYF
- TRBJ1-5 TRBD1 TRBV7-9 TGTGCCAGCAGCTTAGACGGGACAGGGCCGCGCAATCAGCCCCAGCATTTT CASSLDGTGPRNQPQHF
few TRBJ1-6 TRBD1 TRBV7-9 TGTGCCAGCAGCTTGAAGGGACAGGGGAATTCACCCCTCCACTTT CASSLKGQGNSPLHF
few TRBJ1-1 - TRBV10-2 TGCGCCAGCAGTGAAGGGACTAACACTGAAGCTTTCTTT CASSEGTNTEAFF
- TRBJ2-5 - TRBV11-2 TGTGCCAGCAGCCCAGAGGAAGCGCAGACCCAGTACTTC CASSPEEAQTQYF
few TRBJ1-2 TRBD1 TRBV6-5 TGTGCCAGCAGAGCAGACAGGGATAAAGATAACTATGGCTACACCTTC CASRADRDKDNYGYTF
- TRBJ2-7 - TRBV11-2 TGTGCCAGCAGCTCGTCGGGGCAGGAGCAGTACTTC CASSSSGQEQYF
few TRBJ2-1 - TRBV6-5 TGTGCCAGCAGTTACAGGGGCGACTACAATGAGCAGTTCTTC CASSYRGDYNEQFF
many TRBJ2-2 - TRBV24-1 TGTGCCACCAGTGATGCCGGGGTTACCCCCGGGGAGCTGTTTTTT CATSDAGVTPGELFF
once TRBJ1-4 - TRBV6-8 TGTGCCAGCACCCTATCCCGGGACCTTGAAAAACTGTTTTTT CASTLSRDLEKLFF
few TRBJ2-4 - TRBV12-3/TRBV12-4 TGTGCCAGCCCCGGGTGGGGGTTGGTCAAAAACATTCAGTACTTC CASPGWGLVKNIQYF
- TRBJ2-2 - TRBV7-9 TGTGCCAGCAGTTCAAACCAGGGACACCCCCAGACCGGGGAGCTGTTTTTT CASSSNQGHPQTGELFF
- TRBJ2-3 - TRBV5-4 TGCGCCATTCCGCTTTCCACAGATACGCAGTATTTT CAIPLSTDTQYF
few TRBJ2-5 TRBD2 TRBV27 TGTGCCAGCAGTTATAGCGGGGGGACGGGGGAGACCCAGTACTTC CASSYSGGTGETQYF
- TRBJ2-1 - TRBV11-2 TGTGCCAGCAGCTTTGGGGTTGGTGTTGATGAGCAGTTCTTC CASSFGVGVDEQFF
- TRBJ1-1 - TRBV7-6 TGTGCCAGCAGCCGGGACTTCACTGAAGCTTTCTTT CASSRDFTEAFF
- TRBJ2-2 - TRBV27 TGTGCCAGCAGTTCCCGGGACGGAAGTAACACCGGGGAGCTGTTTTTT CASSSRDGSNTGELFF